Presented here are 22 T cell receptor beta chains from one specimen sequenced in a study of early T cells in non-severe SARS-CoV-2 infection. TCRdb fed the 5' RACE reads into MiXCR, producing one record per CDR3 protein. The sample shows 70,000 to 95,000 distinct CDR3 sequences, over 9% of them seen only once. Specimen: whole blood. These TCRs come from an adult who was a healthcare worker with PCR-confirmed SARS-CoV-2 infection or an uninfected control (not recorded which).

This sequence joins TRBV6-1 and TRBJ1-1; D unclear. Germline-derived CDR1 and CDR2 are MNHNS and SASEGT. CDR3 length equals 13 residues. The germline V and J ends were trimmed by 2 bases and 5 bases, with 9 bases remaining between them. CDR3 coding DNA: TGTGCCAGCAGTGAATCAGGCTGGACTGAAGCTTTCTTT. Protein sequence: CASSESGWTEAFF.

This clonotype showed up many times. V usage is TRBV6-5 and J usage is TRBJ2-3, with D unresolved. The germline CDR1 and CDR2 sequences are MNHEY and SVGAGI. CDR3 length equals 13 residues. V was cut by 5 bases and J by 7 bases, with 13 bases left in between. CDR3 sequence: CASSRTYLNTQYF. CDR3 DNA sequence: TGTGCCAGCAGTCGAACCTACTTGAATACGCAGTATTTT.

The sample holds a few counts of this clonotype. The chain has TRBV27 and TRBJ2-2, with a weak D call TRBD2 (6 bases). The CDR3 length is 17 residues. Germline loops: CDR1 MNHEY, CDR2 SMNVEV (reference sequence). Trimming pared 7 bases from V and 4 bases from J, leaving 22 bases between. In nucleotides, the CDR3 is TGTGCCAGCATGGAGCCGAGGAGGGGAGTAGGCACCGGGGAGCTGTTTTTT. Its protein is CASMEPRRGVGTGELFF.

In this sample, this clonotype turned up many times. This chain links TRBV5-1 with TRBJ2-2; D gene unclear. Deletions cut 7 bases from V and 5 bases from J, with 15 bases between. CDR3 length equals 14 residues. Looked up from germline, CDR1 is SGHRS and CDR2 is YFSETQ. CDR3 nucleotide sequence: TGCGCCAGCTTCGCCGTTCAAGGGACCGGGGAGCTGTTTTTT. Amino acids: CASFAVQGTGELFF.

As for this clonotype: Germline and junction disagree at one end, which may indicate a read error. The rearrangement links TRBV7-7 to TRBJ1-1; a possible D gene is TRBD1 (6 bases). Looked up from germline, CDR1 is SSHAT and CDR2 is FNYEAQ (reference sequence). The CDR3 consists of 14 residues. CDR3 nucleotide sequence: TGTGCTAGCAGCTTCGTCAGGGGAGTCACTGAAGCTTTCTTT. Its translation is CASSFVRGVTEAFF.

At least ten counts were recorded for this clonotype. V is TRBV7-9 and J is TRBJ2-5; D unresolved. Germline V gives CDR1 SEHNR, CDR2 FQNEAQ (reference sequence). V was pared by 1 base and J by 2 bases, with 8 bases between. The length of the CDR3 is 14 residues. In nucleotides, the CDR3 is TGTGCCAGCAGCTTAGGAACAGCTCAAGAGACCCAGTACTTC. Amino acid sequence: CASSLGTAQETQYF. The full variable domain, its missing parts supplied by reference TRBV7-9 and TRBJ2-5, is DTGVSQNPRHKITKRGQNVTFRCDPISEHNRLYWYRQTLGQGPEFLTYFQNEAQLEKSRLLSDRFSAERPKGSFSTLEIQRTEQGDSAMYLCASSLGTAQETQYFGPGTRLLVL.

This clonotype was found many times. The chain employs TRBV5-1 and TRBJ2-2; TRBD2 agrees at 7 bases. The trim removed 4 bases at V and 6 bases at J, leaving 3 bases unmatched. Per germline, CDR1 SGHRS and CDR2 YFSETQ. The CDR3 is 13 amino acids. The DNA of the CDR3 is TGCGCCAGCAGCCGGGGAGGGCCCGGGGAGCTGTTTTTT. It codes for CASSRGGPGELFF.

This clonotype showed up just a few times. This chain uses TRBV12-5 with TRBJ2-1; D gene unclear. V was pared by 3 bases and J by 3 bases, with 24 bases between. Germline assignment: CDR1 LGHNT and CDR2 FRNRAP. The CDR3 loop spans 19 amino acids. The CDR3 DNA sequence: TGTGCTAGTGGTTTTCCCGGGTCTACACCCAGGACCAACTACAATGAGCAGTTCTTC. Protein: CASGFPGSTPRTNYNEQFF.

This clonotype has more than one count but fewer than ten. The J gene is TRBJ2-7, the V gene TRBV10-3, with 9 bases fitting TRBD1. The CDR3 has 14 amino acids. Germline V gene sequence: CDR1 ENHRY, CDR2 SYGVKD. V lost 8 bases to trimming and J lost 5 bases; unmatched junction nucleotides: 10. The chain's CDR3 is CAIGARQGGNEQYF. CDR3 in DNA: TGTGCCATCGGTGCGAGACAGGGGGGCAACGAGCAGTACTTC.

This clonotype was found a few times. This chain joins TRBV6-2 or TRBV6-3 and TRBJ2-3; tentatively, D is TRBD1 (6 bases). Trimming removed 6 bases at V and 3 bases at J, with 19 bases between. Per the germline V gene, CDR1 is MNHEY and CDR2 is SVGEGT. The CDR3 has 16 amino acids. The CDR3 DNA follows: TGTGCCAGCAGAAAACAGGGAGAACGGAGGACAGATACGCAGTATTTT. Translating gives CASRKQGERRTDTQYF.

The rearrangement uses TRBV6-6 and TRBJ2-3; no firm D call. This CDR3 spans 14 amino acids. CDR1 and CDR2 (germline): MNHNY, SVGAGI (reference sequence). The V gene lost 4 bases and the J gene lost 3 bases, with 11 bases spanning the gap. CDR3 bases: TGTGCCAGCAGTTTCAGGTCGGCAACAGATACGCAGTATTTT. This encodes CASSFRSATDTQYF.

In its sample, this clonotype was seen many times. The chain employs TRBV6-6 and TRBJ1-2, with D possibly matching TRBD1 (6 bases). The CDR3 runs to 12 residues. CDR1 is MNHNY and CDR2 is SVGAGI in the germline V gene (reference sequence). Trimming shortened V by 6 bases and J by 8 bases, and 13 bases separated the two germline ends. CDR3 DNA: TGTGCCAGCAGCAGGGGAGTTGGCGGCTACACCTTC. Translation: CASSRGVGGYTF.

Only a few counts were recorded for this clonotype. V is TRBV6-2 or TRBV6-3 and J is TRBJ1-1, with TRBD1 as a possible D gene (6 bases). This CDR3 comprises 14 residues. Between the trimmed V and J ends, which lost 6 bases and 7 bases, there was a span of 18 bases. Germline loops: CDR1 MNHEY, CDR2 SVGEGT. The CDR3 here is CASRPDSEHGEAFF. The CDR3 DNA reads TGTGCCAGCAGACCGGACAGTGAGCATGGTGAAGCTTTCTTT.

V usage is TRBV20-1 and J usage is TRBJ2-1; D unclear. The V gene lost 6 bases and the J gene lost 9 bases, with 12 bases spanning the gap. The CDR3 totals 11 residues. The germline V gene encodes CDR1 DFQATT and CDR2 SNEGSKA (reference sequence). CDR3 sequence reads: CSAPNRIEQFF. CDR3 DNA: TGCAGTGCCCCAAACCGGATTGAGCAGTTCTTC.

The CDR3 DNA follows: TGTGCCAGCAGTCCCCGGGACGGACCCTACGAGCAGTACTTC. This codes for CASSPRDGPYEQYF. The V call is TRBV12-3 or TRBV12-4, the J call TRBJ2-7, with D possibly called TRBD1 or TRBD2 (5 bases each). The CDR3 length is 14 residues. Trimming took off 5 bases at V and 2 bases at J, with 13 bases between the two ends.

This clonotype was recorded at least ten times. The V gene is TRBV3-1, the J gene TRBJ2-3; D tentatively reads TRBD1 or TRBD2 (5 bases each). This CDR3 is built from 16 residues. CDR1 is LGHDT, CDR2 YNNKEL, per germline (reference sequence). V shed 1 base and J shed 2 bases, with 13 bases lying between them. CDR3 sequence (DNA): TGTGCCAGCAGCCAAGCGGGGACCTCCCACACAGATACGCAGTATTTT. This encodes CASSQAGTSHTDTQYF.

This clonotype was seen repeatedly, ten times or more. CDR3 protein: CASSTGTAGQPQHF. As DNA, the CDR3 is TGTGCCAGCAGTACAGGGACGGCGGGCCAGCCCCAGCATTTT. The rearrangement links TRBV6-2 or TRBV6-3 to TRBJ1-5, with TRBD1 as a possible D gene (6 bases). V lost 5 bases to trimming and J lost 7 bases, with 15 bases between them. The length of the CDR3 is 14 residues. Germline assignment: CDR1 MNHEY and CDR2 SVGEGT.

This clonotype was seen a handful of times. The chain links TRBV5-1 to TRBJ2-6; TRBD1 matches 9 bases. With V trimmed by 1 base and J by 2 bases, 1 base remained unmatched. The germline gives CDR1 SGHRS, CDR2 YFSETQ. The CDR3 is made up of 16 amino acids. In nucleotides, the CDR3 is TGCGCCAGCAGCTTGTGGACAGGGGCTGGGGCCAACGTCCTGACTTTC. Translating gives CASSLWTGAGANVLTF.

This clonotype was counted at least ten times. This chain connects TRBV12-3 or TRBV12-4 to TRBJ2-1; perhaps TRBD1 as D (6 bases). Trimming left V 6 bases short and J 5 bases short, with 14 bases between. This CDR3 is built from 14 residues. Here the CDR3 DNA reads TGTGCCAGCAGCGTACAGGGAAGAAACAATGAGCAGTTCTTC. Amino acids: CASSVQGRNNEQFF.

This clonotype was counted ten times or more. The gene calls are TRBV4-1 and TRBJ2-1; 11 bases fit TRBD1. Losses at the gene ends were 4 bases for V and 7 bases for J; bases not matched to a gene: 6. Germline V lookup: CDR1 MGHRA, CDR2 YSYEKL. The CDR3 consists of 15 residues. DNA of the CDR3: TGCGCCAGCAGCCCCGGACAGGGGGCTGGTAATGAGCAGTTCTTC. Translating gives CASSPGQGAGNEQFF.

The gene calls are TRBV3-1 and TRBJ1-5, with a possible D match to TRBD1 (5 bases). The CDR3 sequence is 15 residues long. The V gene's germline CDR1 is LGHDT and CDR2 YNNKEL (reference sequence). V lost 0 bases, J lost 7 bases, and 13 bases lay in between. CDR3 sequence reads: CASSQEGGGAQPQHF. The CDR3 DNA is TGTGCCAGCAGCCAAGAGGGCGGTGGGGCCCAGCCCCAGCATTTT. Supplemented by reference TRBV3-1 and TRBJ1-5, the full variable domain reads DTAVSQTPKYLVTQMGNDKSIKCEQNLGHDTMYWYKQDSKKFLKIMFSYNNKELIINETVPNRFSPKSPDKAHLNLHINSLELGDSAVYFCASSQEGGGAQPQHFGDGTRLSIL.

A few counts support this clonotype. The CDR3 spells CASSDGTPDTQYF. CDR3 sequence (DNA): TGTGCCAGCAGCGACGGGACTCCCGATACGCAGTATTTT. This sequence joins TRBV9 and TRBJ2-3; a possible D gene is TRBD2 (6 bases). The germline V gene encodes CDR1 SGDLS and CDR2 YYNGEE. The CDR3 runs 13 residues. Trimming took 3 bases from V and 6 from J, leaving 11 bases between them.